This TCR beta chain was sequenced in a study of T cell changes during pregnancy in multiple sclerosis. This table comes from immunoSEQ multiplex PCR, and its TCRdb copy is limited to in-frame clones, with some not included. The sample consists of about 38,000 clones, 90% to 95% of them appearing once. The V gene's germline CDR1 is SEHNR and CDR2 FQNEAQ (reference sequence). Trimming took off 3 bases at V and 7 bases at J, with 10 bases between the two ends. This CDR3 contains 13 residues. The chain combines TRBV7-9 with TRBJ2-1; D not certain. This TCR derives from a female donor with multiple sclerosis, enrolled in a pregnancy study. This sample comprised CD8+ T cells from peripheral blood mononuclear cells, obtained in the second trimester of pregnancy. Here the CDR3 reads CASSFQEINEQFF. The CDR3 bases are TGTGCCAGCAGCTTCCAGGAAATAAATGAGCAGTTCTTC.